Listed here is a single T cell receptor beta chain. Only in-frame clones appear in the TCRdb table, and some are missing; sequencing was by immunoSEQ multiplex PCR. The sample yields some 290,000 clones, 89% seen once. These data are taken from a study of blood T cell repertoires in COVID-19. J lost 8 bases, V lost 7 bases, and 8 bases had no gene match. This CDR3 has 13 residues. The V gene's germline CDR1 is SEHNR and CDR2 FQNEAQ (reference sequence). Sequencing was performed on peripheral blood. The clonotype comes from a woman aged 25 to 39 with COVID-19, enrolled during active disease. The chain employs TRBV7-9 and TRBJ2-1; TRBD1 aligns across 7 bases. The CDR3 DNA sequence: TGTGCCAGCACCGTGGGACAGAGGTATGAGCAGTTCTTC. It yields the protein CASTVGQRYEQFF.